The entry below describes one T cell receptor (beta chain). Its specificity is not known. The entry originates in a study of cytomegalovirus exposure and HLA in healthy donors. CDR1 and CDR2 (germline): SQVTM, ANQGSEA. The CDR3 is 14 amino acids. V shed 5 bases, J shed 8 bases, and the junction held 9 bases outside the gene matches. Study-wide points: Earlier findings revealed that most TCR beta V segments proved productive either about 87% or about 30% of the time. As a later analysis showed, a missense DCLRE1C variant was linked to trimming of TCR beta V- and J-genes. Associated with HLA alleles at 0.05 false discovery rate in a later analysis were 16,951 TCR beta sequences.

PCR used 60 Vbeta primers and 13 Jbeta primers. Sequencing was performed with immunoSEQ multiplex PCR; in TCRdb, only in-frame clones are kept and a portion is missing. The table shows about 150,000 clones, with 75% to 80% occurring only once. These donors, healthy bone marrow donors, were studied. Input material: PBMCs. The TCR comes from a young woman in good health and CMV-seronegative. J is TRBJ2-1 and V is TRBV29-1; 10 nucleotides line up with TRBD2. The CDR3 bases are TGCAGCGTTCGGAATAGCGGGGGGAGCGATGAGCAGTTCTTC. Amino acid sequence: CSVRNSGGSDEQFF.